What follows is one T cell receptor beta chain and its context. This sample was included in a study of T-cell memory formation after mild COVID-19. The wider study: TCR clusters largely stayed donor specific.

Germline loops: CDR1 KGHDR, CDR2 SFDVKD. V lost 9 bases and J lost 6, with 16 bases in between. CDR3 length equals 13 residues. TCRdb ran MiXCR on the 5' RACE reads and lists one entry per CDR3 protein. The sample contains 550,000 to 600,000 distinct CDR3 sequences, roughly a fifth of which appear only once. The rearrangement joins TRBV24-1 to TRBJ1-2, with a possible D match to TRBD1 (6 bases). The origin of this receptor is an adult woman who had mild COVID-19 (a few samples of this study predate the infection). Cell type and time point are not known. The material sequenced was PBMCs or a T cell subset sorted from them (not recorded which). The CDR3 reads CATGTTGTNGYTF. The CDR3 DNA sequence: TGTGCCACCGGAACCACAGGGACTAATGGCTACACCTTC.